This entry lists 25 T cell receptor beta chains sequenced from one sample in a study of CD8+CD57+ T cells in acquired aplastic anemia. Genomic DNA was employed as the template in profiling TCR beta VDJ and CDR3. TCRdb reprocessed the reads via MiXCR and lists one record per CDR3 protein. The table has fewer than 250,000 distinct CDR3 sequences, 54% seen once. Sequenced input: sorted CD4+, CD8+, or CD8+CD57+ T cells (not recorded which) from PBMCs. These receptors originate from a human donor in good health, serving as a control.

The chain joins TRBV20-1 to TRBJ1-5; D is unclear. V lost 6 bases, J lost 13 bases, and 13 bases lay in between. CDR1 DFQATT and CDR2 SNEGSKA come from the germline V gene (reference sequence). The CDR3 length is 10 residues. CDR3 in amino acids: CSAHGEEQHF. As DNA, the CDR3 is TGCAGTGCCCATGGAGAGGAGCAGCATTTT.

The chain joins TRBV15 to TRBJ2-7, with 9 bases fitting TRBD1. J gave up 2 bases and V 5 bases, and 4 bases lay outside the gene matches. Per the germline V gene, CDR1 is LNHNV and CDR2 is YYDKDF (reference sequence). CDR3 length equals 14 residues. This chain's CDR3 is CATSAGTGTYEQYF. DNA for the CDR3: TGTGCCACCAGCGCCGGGACAGGGACCTACGAGCAGTACTTC.

This clonotype was detected only once. The chain combines TRBV20-1 with TRBJ2-5; 10 bases are a match to TRBD2. V was clipped by 3 bases and J by 4 bases; unmatched bases: 8. Germline CDR1 DFQATT, CDR2 SNEGSKA (reference sequence). This CDR3 is built from 15 residues. DNA of the CDR3: TGCAGTGCTAGGCGGACTAGCGGCGAGGGAGAGACCCAGTACTTC. It codes for CSARRTSGEGETQYF.

This clonotype was found a few times. The chain couples TRBV15 to TRBJ1-2; TRBD1 matches 7 bases. CDR3 length equals 15 residues. The J segment lost 9 bases and the V segment lost 0 bases, leaving 10 bases of the junction unmatched. Looked up from germline, CDR1 is LNHNV and CDR2 is YYDKDF (reference sequence). CDR3 in amino acids: CATSRDRDRAYSYTF. The CDR3 bases are TGTGCCACCAGCAGAGATAGAGACAGGGCGTACAGCTACACCTTC.

The gene calls are TRBV2 and TRBJ2-7, with a tentative D call TRBD2 (5 bases). Per the germline V gene, CDR1 is SNHLY and CDR2 is FYNNEI. V was clipped by 6 bases and J by 0 bases, with 9 bases between them. This CDR3 has 13 amino acids. The CDR3 loop reads CASRPGSSYEQYF. DNA for the CDR3: TGTGCCAGCAGGCCGGGATCCTCCTACGAGCAGTACTTC.

On this clonotype itself: The conserved phenylalanine or tryptophan normally closing the CDR3 is absent here, so this likely arose from a read error. The genes are TRBV2 and TRBJ2-1, with D unresolved. V lost 10 bases and J lost 6, with 16 bases in between. The CDR3 totals 13 residues. Germline CDR1 and CDR2: SNHLY and FYNNEI. The CDR3, as DNA: TGTGCCAAGATGTCGCCGAACTTCAATGAGCAGTTCTCC. Translating gives CAKMSPNFNEQFS.

The CDR3 DNA is TGTGCCAGCATCCCGAGGCGCGGGGGTGGAGCAGATACGCAGTATTTT. Protein product: CASIPRRGGGADTQYF. V is TRBV7-8 and J is TRBJ2-3; 7 bases are shared with TRBD2. The CDR3 totals 16 residues. Germline values: CDR1 SGHVS, CDR2 FQNEAQ. J lost 4 bases, V lost 7 bases, and 14 bases had no gene match.

This clonotype was counted ten times or more. The V gene is TRBV5-1, the J gene TRBJ2-2, with D perhaps TRBD1 (6 bases). CDR3 length: 13 amino acids. Germline assignment: CDR1 SGHRS and CDR2 YFSETQ. The V gene lost 4 bases and the J gene lost 5 bases, with 9 bases spanning the gap. The CDR3 DNA is TGCGCCAGCAGCCCACAGGGAACCGGGGAGCTGTTTTTT. Protein product: CASSPQGTGELFF.

V gene TRBV20-1 combines with J gene TRBJ1-4, with 8 bases that match TRBD1. The CDR3 loop spans 17 amino acids. V was clipped by 0 bases and J by 7 bases; unmatched bases: 13. Germline V lookup: CDR1 DFQATT, CDR2 SNEGSKA (reference sequence). The CDR3: CSARDIGRDRMGEKLFF. The CDR3 DNA follows: TGCAGTGCTAGAGACATTGGGCGGGACAGGATGGGTGAAAAACTGTTTTTT.

In regard to this clonotype: A much larger clone differs from this one at a single base, so this may be a read error. The chain employs TRBV5-1 and TRBJ1-6; tentative D call: TRBD1 (5 bases). Germline CDR1 SGHRS, CDR2 YFSETQ. The V end lost 0 bases, the J end lost 5 bases, and 9 bases lay between the germline ends. The CDR3 runs to 15 residues. DNA for the CDR3: TGCGCCAGCAGCTTGGGGTCAGGGAATAATTCACCCCTCCACTTT. Its protein product is CASSLGSGNNSPLHF.

V gene TRBV10-3 combines with J gene TRBJ1-6; 8 nucleotides match TRBD1. Germline CDR1 is ENHRY and CDR2 is SYGVKD. After removal of 9 bases from V and 7 bases from J, the junction contained 11 bases not matched to a gene. This CDR3 is built from 15 residues. The chain's CDR3 is CAIGPDRGANSPLHF. Written as DNA, the CDR3 is TGTGCCATTGGACCAGACAGGGGCGCGAATTCACCCCTCCACTTT.

Ten or more counts support this clonotype. This sequence joins TRBV7-9 and TRBJ1-6; no clear D. Germline CDR1 and CDR2: SEHNR and FQNEAQ (reference sequence). The CDR3 totals 15 residues. Between the trimmed V and J ends, which lost 0 bases and 5 bases, there was a span of 8 bases. The CDR3 bases are TGTGCCAGCAGCTTAGCTGGTAGGGATAATTCACCCCTCCACTTT. Its translation is CASSLAGRDNSPLHF.

This clonotype was counted once. CDR3 in DNA: TGTGCCAGCAGTTTAACGGCGGGGGGACAGGGTTACAATGAGCAGTATTTT. This sequence encodes CASSLTAGGQGYNEQYF. The chain uses TRBV12-3 or TRBV12-4 and TRBJ2-3, with D tentatively TRBD1 (9 bases). V was trimmed by 2 bases and J by 11 bases, leaving 26 bases between them. The CDR3 has 17 amino acids.

The genes are TRBV7-8 and TRBJ2-7; weak D call: TRBD1 (5 bases). Germline assignment: CDR1 SGHVS and CDR2 FQNEAQ. The CDR3 extends over 14 amino acids. V was trimmed by 4 bases and J by 2 bases, leaving 12 bases between them. CDR3 in DNA: TGTGCCAGCAGCTCCCGCCTCAGGGCCTACGAGCAGTACTTC. The encoded protein is CASSSRLRAYEQYF. The full variable domain, its missing parts supplied by reference TRBV7-8 and TRBJ2-7, is GAGVSQSPRYKVAKRGQDVALRCDPISGHVSLFWYQQALGQGPEFLTYFQNEAQLDKSGLPSDRFFAERPEGSVSTLKIQRTQQEDSAVYLCASSSRLRAYEQYFGPGTRLTVT.

This clonotype was recorded at least ten times. The rearrangement joins TRBV20-1 to TRBJ2-4; 11 nucleotides line up with TRBD2. Per germline, CDR1 DFQATT and CDR2 SNEGSKA (reference sequence). The V gene end was trimmed by 5 bases and the J gene end by 9 bases; junction bases not matched to a gene: 6. The CDR3 contains 13 residues. CDR3 DNA: TGCAGTGCTGTTAGCGGGGGGGCCTCCATTCAGTACTTC. Its protein product is CSAVSGGASIQYF.

This clonotype was counted ten times or more. The genes are TRBV5-8 and TRBJ1-4; 7 bases line up with TRBD1. This CDR3 has 13 residues. After removal of 8 bases from V and 5 bases from J, the junction contained 6 bases not matched to a gene. Germline lookup yields CDR1 SGHTS and CDR2 YDEGEE. The DNA for the CDR3 is TGTGCCAGTTCCGGGACAGTAAATGAAAAACTGTTTTTT. The encoded protein is CASSGTVNEKLFF.

This clonotype was counted only a few times. J is TRBJ2-7 and V is TRBV15; 13 nucleotides match TRBD2. Unmatched junction bases numbered 3, after V lost 5 bases and J lost 2 bases. The CDR3 runs 15 residues. The V gene's germline CDR1 is LNHNV and CDR2 YYDKDF (reference sequence). DNA for the CDR3: TGTGCCACCAGCTCCGGGACTAGCGGGACCTACGAGCAGTACTTC. Encoded protein: CATSSGTSGTYEQYF.

This sequence joins TRBV2 and TRBJ2-1, with D perhaps given as TRBD1 or TRBD2 (5 bases each). CDR1 SNHLY and CDR2 FYNNEI come from the germline V gene. Trimming removed 7 bases at V and 12 bases at J, with 19 bases between. This CDR3 comprises 13 residues. The CDR3 bases are TGTGCCAGCACCTCGGGGCCCAGCCATGGGCAGTTCTTC. Protein: CASTSGPSHGQFF.

This clonotype was seen repeatedly, ten times or more. This rearrangement joins TRBV5-1 to TRBJ2-7; a possible D gene is TRBD2 (5 bases). This CDR3 is 13 amino acids long. V was clipped by 3 bases and J by 0 bases, with 7 bases between them. Germline CDR1 and CDR2: SGHRS and YFSETQ. CDR3 protein: CASSSGVSYEQYF. The CDR3 DNA sequence: TGCGCCAGCAGCTCCGGGGTCTCCTACGAGCAGTACTTC.

This clonotype was seen only a few times. Written as DNA, the CDR3 is TGTGCCAGTAGTGTCGGGACAGGGCTGGGTGAGCAGTACTTC. This translates into CASSVGTGLGEQYF. The J gene is TRBJ2-7, the V gene TRBV19, with 9 bases lining up with TRBD1. There are 14 residues in the CDR3. Germline V gives CDR1 LNHDA, CDR2 SQIVND (reference sequence). V lost 5 bases, J lost 7 bases, and 9 bases stayed unmatched.

The CDR3 DNA follows: TGCAGTGCCTCGACAGGGCTACACTCTGGGGCCAACGTCCTGACTTTC. Translation gives CSASTGLHSGANVLTF. The chain carries TRBV20-1 and TRBJ2-6; 7 positions match TRBD1. The CDR3 spans 16 residues. The V gene's germline CDR1 is DFQATT and CDR2 SNEGSKA (reference sequence). Trimming took 6 bases from V and 0 from J; bases not matched to a gene: 8.

The chain has TRBV10-3 and TRBJ2-7, with 7 nucleotides matching TRBD1. With V trimmed by 4 bases and J by 3 bases, 3 bases remained unmatched. Germline CDR1 and CDR2: ENHRY and SYGVKD. The CDR3 contains 13 residues. CDR3 region: CAISGAGGYEQYF. The CDR3 nucleotides are TGTGCCATCAGTGGGGCAGGGGGCTACGAGCAGTACTTC.

The V call is TRBV24-1, the J call TRBJ1-2; D may be TRBD1 (5 bases). The CDR3 has 15 amino acids. Germline V gives CDR1 KGHDR, CDR2 SFDVKD. Trimming took 4 bases from V and 3 from J, leaving 14 bases between them. CDR3 DNA sequence: TGTGCCACCAGTGACGGGCCGACGGGGGACTATGGCTACACCTTC. It translates to CATSDGPTGDYGYTF.

V gene TRBV6-4 combines with J gene TRBJ1-1; 8 bases match TRBD1. This CDR3 comprises 15 residues. V trimming: 0 bases; J trimming: 5 bases; junction bases outside the gene matches: 5. Looked up from germline, CDR1 is MRHNA and CDR2 is SNTAGT. The chain's CDR3 is CASSDSSGGGTEAFF. For the CDR3, the DNA is TGTGCCAGCAGTGACTCGTCAGGGGGCGGAACTGAAGCTTTCTTT.

A remark on this clonotype: The germline gene is not matched at one end of the junction; a read error may be the cause. The rearrangement joins TRBV7-7 to TRBJ2-5; 13 positions agree with TRBD2. Germline V CDR1 and CDR2: SSHAT, FNYEAQ (reference sequence). This CDR3 has 14 residues. CDR3 sequence (DNA): TGTGCTAGCAGCAGGGGACTAGCGGGGGAGACCCAGTACTTC. Translating gives CASSRGLAGETQYF.